The 28 T cell receptor beta chains presented below share a single source sample, sequenced in a study of tissue T cells after allogeneic stem cell transplantation. Repertoires were generated with immunoSEQ multiplex PCR, while TCRdb's copy carries only in-frame clones and drops some. The data contain 7,500 to 10,000 clones, approximately 57% of them singletons. This sample comprised tissue from the jejunum, obtained at autopsy. These receptors all come from a woman aged 18 to 55 with breast cancer.

This clone was seen only a few times. This rearrangement joins TRBV6-5 to TRBJ2-7; 9 bases match TRBD1. The CDR3 is made up of 13 amino acids. Germline CDR1 reads MNHEY; CDR2 reads SVGAGI. Trimming cost V 8 bases and J 7 bases; bases outside gene matches: 9. Written as DNA, the CDR3 is TGTGCCAGCGGGGACAGGGAAGGAATTGAGCAGTACTTC. Encoded protein: CASGDREGIEQYF.

This sequence joins TRBV27 and TRBJ2-2, with 8 bases matching TRBD2. Trimming took 9 bases from V and 3 from J; bases not matched to a gene: 12. Germline CDR1 is MNHEY and CDR2 is SMNVEV (reference sequence). The CDR3 length is 16 residues. This CDR3 is CASGFGLAGYTGELFF. The CDR3 DNA follows: TGTGCCAGTGGATTCGGGCTAGCGGGCTACACCGGGGAGCTGTTTTTT.

The chain carries TRBV5-1 and TRBJ1-1, with no clear D. V was clipped by 0 bases and J by 1 base, with 10 bases between them. CDR1 SGHRS and CDR2 YFSETQ come from the germline V gene. The CDR3 has 15 residues. The CDR3, as DNA: TGCGCCAGCAGCTTGGGCGACGGGAGGAACACTGAAGCTTTCTTT. Encoded protein: CASSLGDGRNTEAFF.

The CDR3 sequence: CASSLVGFGGELFF. CDR3 DNA sequence: TGTGCCAGCAGCTTAGTGGGTTTCGGCGGGGAGCTGTTTTTT. This rearrangement joins TRBV7-9 to TRBJ2-2; D not resolved. The CDR3 has 14 residues. V lost 1 base, J lost 7 bases, and 10 bases lay in between. Per germline, CDR1 SEHNR and CDR2 FQNEAQ (reference sequence).

This chain links TRBV6-6 with TRBJ2-3; 8 bases map to TRBD2. From germline, CDR1 is MNHNY and CDR2 SVGAGI (reference sequence). There are 13 residues in the CDR3. Losses at the gene ends were 6 bases for V and 9 bases for J; bases not matched to a gene: 8. The DNA for the CDR3 is TGTGCCAGCAGCTCCGGGACTAGGGGCACGCAGTATTTT. This encodes CASSSGTRGTQYF.

The V and J genes are TRBV7-2 and TRBJ2-5, with TRBD1 identical over 7 bases. Looked up from germline, CDR1 is SGHTA and CDR2 is FQGNSA. V lost 5 bases and J lost 2; bases outside the gene matches: 8. The CDR3 runs to 15 residues. CDR3 protein: CASSLGTALQETQYF. CDR3 bases: TGTGCCAGCAGCCTCGGGACAGCCCTACAAGAGACCCAGTACTTC. The whole variable domain, remainder taken from reference TRBV7-2 and TRBJ2-5, is GAGVSQSPSNKVTEKGKDVELRCDPISGHTALYWYRQSLGQGLEFLIYFQGNSAPDKSGLPSDRFSAERTGGSVSTLTIQRTQQEDSAVYLCASSLGTALQETQYFGPGTRLLVL.

The chain has TRBV11-1 and TRBJ1-1; 9 nucleotides line up with TRBD1. Germline V gene sequence: CDR1 SGHAT, CDR2 FQDESV (reference sequence). The V gene end was trimmed by 2 bases and the J gene end by 4 bases; junction bases not matched to a gene: 5. The CDR3 loop spans 15 amino acids. CDR3 nucleotide sequence: TGTGCCAGCAGCTTAACCGGGACAGGGTCCACTGAAGCTTTCTTT. This encodes CASSLTGTGSTEAFF.

This clone turned up a few times. V is TRBV6-5 and J is TRBJ2-7; a weak D match, TRBD2 (5 bases). CDR3 size: 13 residues. Per germline, CDR1 MNHEY and CDR2 SVGAGI. V was trimmed by 2 bases and J by 3 bases, leaving 8 bases between them. CDR3 residues: CASSYTAGYEQYF. Written as DNA, the CDR3 is TGTGCCAGCAGTTACACGGCGGGCTACGAGCAGTACTTC.

This clone showed up just a few times. The chain combines TRBV4-1 with TRBJ2-1; TRBD2 matches at 9 bases. CDR3 length equals 15 residues. The germline V gene has CDR1 MGHRA and CDR2 YSYEKL. V was pared by 1 base and J by 6 bases, with 4 bases of the junction left unmatched. The CDR3 region is CASSQVLAGTNEQFF. The CDR3 coding sequence is TGCGCCAGCAGCCAAGTTCTAGCGGGGACCAATGAGCAGTTCTTC.

In its sample, this clone is large. The chain uses TRBV7-9 and TRBJ1-2, with 8 nucleotides matching TRBD1. The CDR3 contains 13 residues. CDR1 is SEHNR, CDR2 FQNEAQ, per germline (reference sequence). The J segment lost 8 bases and the V segment lost 3 bases, leaving 5 bases of the junction unmatched. The CDR3 bases are TGTGCCAGCAGCTTTGGACAGGGAGAGGGCTACACCTTC. Protein product: CASSFGQGEGYTF.

The V gene is TRBV28, the J gene TRBJ1-6, with TRBD1 as a possible D gene (5 bases). With 6 bases removed from V and 10 bases from J, the gap between germline ends came to 19 bases. Germline loops: CDR1 MDHEN, CDR2 SYDVKM. The CDR3 has 15 residues. DNA of the CDR3: TGTGCCAGCAGACCCCTCGGAGGGGAAAGGTCACCCCTCCACTTT. Amino acids: CASRPLGGERSPLHF.

V gene TRBV6-5 combines with J gene TRBJ2-2; D uncertain. Germline V CDR1 and CDR2: MNHEY, SVGAGI. V was trimmed by 1 base and J by 6 bases, leaving 12 bases between them. CDR3 size: 15 residues. The CDR3 reads CASSYWLGGPGELFF. The CDR3, as DNA: TGTGCCAGCAGTTACTGGCTGGGTGGCCCCGGGGAGCTGTTTTTT.

The chain combines TRBV5-1 with TRBJ1-2, with 8 positions matching TRBD1. The length of the CDR3 is 16 residues. Germline trimming cut 1 base from V and 2 bases from J; bases unmatched to any gene: 7. Germline lookup yields CDR1 SGHRS and CDR2 YFSETQ. The CDR3 loop reads CASSLSPGQENYGYTF. The CDR3 nucleotides are TGCGCCAGCAGCTTGAGTCCGGGACAGGAAAACTATGGCTACACCTTC.

The chain is built from TRBV2 and TRBJ1-2; no reliable D call. The CDR3 extends over 13 amino acids. Deletions cut 4 bases from V and 6 bases from J, with 12 bases between. Germline assignment: CDR1 SNHLY and CDR2 FYNNEI. The CDR3 region is CASSGSVIDGYTF. The CDR3 nucleotides read TGTGCCAGCAGTGGGTCCGTTATAGATGGCTACACCTTC.

V and J are TRBV5-4 and TRBJ2-5, with a tentative D call TRBD1 (6 bases). The CDR3 has 16 residues. The germline gives CDR1 SGHNT, CDR2 YYREEE (reference sequence). The germline V and J ends were trimmed by 4 bases and 4 bases, with 20 bases remaining between them. CDR3 sequence: CASSPAITGLGETQYF. Here the CDR3 DNA reads TGTGCCAGCAGCCCCGCAATAACAGGGCTAGGAGAGACCCAGTACTTC.

This chain connects TRBV4-2 to TRBJ2-7, with 10 bases identical to TRBD1. Germline-derived CDR1 and CDR2 are LGHNA and YNFKEQ. CDR3 length: 19 amino acids. The junction had 15 bases not matched to a gene; V was cut back by 2 bases and J by 2 bases. The CDR3 DNA reads as TGTGCCAGCAGCCAACTCCCGCACAAGAGCGGGACAGGGGCCTACGAGCAGTACTTC. Translation: CASSQLPHKSGTGAYEQYF.

The gene calls are TRBV7-2 and TRBJ2-1, with 9 bases identical to TRBD2. V was pared by 2 bases and J by 8 bases, with 7 bases of the junction left unmatched. The CDR3 sequence is 15 residues long. CDR1 is SGHTA, CDR2 FQGNSA, per germline. The CDR3 DNA sequence: TGTGCCAGCAGCTTAAGAGCGGGAGGAACCCATGAGCAGTTCTTC. Its translation: CASSLRAGGTHEQFF.

The genes are TRBV6-4 and TRBJ2-1; 10 positions agree with TRBD2. The junction had 3 bases not matched to a gene; V was cut back by 9 bases and J by 4 bases. Germline CDR1 reads MRHNA; CDR2 reads SNTAGT. The CDR3 totals 13 residues. The CDR3 DNA is TGTGCCAGAGGACTAGCGGAGTACAATGAGCAGTTCTTC. Amino acids: CARGLAEYNEQFF.

The chain links TRBV5-5 to TRBJ2-5, with D tentatively TRBD1 (6 bases). CDR3 size: 13 residues. CDR1 is SGHKS and CDR2 is YYEKEE in the germline V gene (reference sequence). Trimming shortened V by 4 bases and J by 7 bases, and 14 bases separated the two germline ends. The CDR3 DNA sequence: TGTGCCAGCAGCCTAAGACAGGCAGGGACCCAGTACTTC. This encodes CASSLRQAGTQYF.

J is TRBJ2-7 and V is TRBV18; the D is unclear. The CDR3 spans 15 residues. V lost 2 bases and J lost 0, with 11 bases in between. Germline V lookup: CDR1 KGHSH, CDR2 LQKENI. Here the CDR3 DNA reads TGTGCCAGCTCACCAGCGTCAAAAAGCTCCTACGAGCAGTACTTC. This sequence encodes CASSPASKSSYEQYF.

This clone was detected once. The chain carries TRBV7-2 and TRBJ2-5, with unresolved D. This CDR3 comprises 13 residues. The germline V gene encodes CDR1 SGHTA and CDR2 FQGNSA. Trimming stripped 5 bases from V and 1 base from J, with 8 bases between. The CDR3 nucleotides are TGTGCCAGCAGCCTGAGGCTCCAAGAGACCCAGTACTTC. Protein product: CASSLRLQETQYF.

The chain couples TRBV7-2 to TRBJ2-5; D not certain. CDR1 and CDR2 (germline): SGHTA, FQGNSA. The CDR3 is made up of 13 amino acids. The V gene lost 2 bases and the J gene lost 2 bases, with 6 bases spanning the gap. The CDR3 DNA reads TGTGCCAGCAGCTTACTCAGGCAAGAGACCCAGTACTTC. This sequence encodes CASSLLRQETQYF.

The chain links TRBV6-1 to TRBJ2-5; 9 bases match TRBD1. Germline lookup yields CDR1 MNHNS and CDR2 SASEGT. This CDR3 region has 15 residues. The V segment lost 0 bases and the J segment 7 bases; nucleotides outside the gene matches: 6. The CDR3 reads CASSEARGQGGTQYF. CDR3 sequence (DNA): TGTGCCAGCAGTGAAGCAAGGGGACAGGGAGGGACCCAGTACTTC.

V is TRBV7-3 and J is TRBJ2-3; D not certain. The germline V gene has CDR1 SGHTA and CDR2 FQGTGA. CDR3 size: 13 residues. Trimming pared 1 base from V and 3 bases from J, leaving 5 bases between. In DNA, the CDR3 is TGTGCCAGCAGCTTAATGGCTACAGATACGCAGTATTTT. Translating it yields CASSLMATDTQYF.

CDR3 nucleotide sequence: TGTGCCAGCAGCTTGACTGCTAATTCACCCCTCCACTTT. Translation: CASSLTANSPLHF. The J gene is TRBJ1-6, the V gene TRBV5-5, with D uncertain. Trimming took off 1 base at V and 6 bases at J, with 5 bases between the two ends. The CDR3 runs to 13 residues. The V gene's germline CDR1 is SGHKS and CDR2 YYEKEE (reference sequence).

This chain uses TRBV10-3 with TRBJ1-5; possibly TRBD1 for D (5 bases). V was trimmed by 8 bases and J by 3 bases, leaving 11 bases between them. The CDR3 has 13 amino acids. Germline CDR1 is ENHRY and CDR2 is SYGVKD. This CDR3 reads CAIGPGNNQPQHF. CDR3 coding DNA: TGTGCCATCGGACCAGGGAACAATCAGCCCCAGCATTTT.

The chain employs TRBV9 and TRBJ2-3, with a possible D match to TRBD2 (6 bases). The CDR3 loop spans 18 amino acids. In germline, CDR1 is SGDLS, CDR2 YYNGEE. Trimming shortened V by 1 base and J by 0 bases, and 18 bases separated the two germline ends. The CDR3 DNA sequence: TGTGCCAGCAGCGTATGGGGAGCGACTAGAACTAGCACAGATACGCAGTATTTT. Translating gives CASSVWGATRTSTDTQYF.

The rearrangement joins TRBV7-3 to TRBJ2-3; D possibly corresponds to TRBD2 (5 bases). CDR3 size: 14 residues. Germline CDR1 and CDR2: SGHTA and FQGTGA. The V gene lost 1 base and the J gene lost 1 base, with 6 bases spanning the gap. CDR3 residues: CASSLNSGTDTQYF. For the CDR3, the DNA is TGTGCCAGCAGCTTAAATAGCGGCACAGATACGCAGTATTTT.